This TCR beta chain was captured in a study of blood T cells in healthy people across ages. In the study overall: About one barcoded beta molecule per two T cells came from capture by template switching. The study, taken as a whole, reports: Per-million-T-cell TCR beta diversity fell roughly linearly with age.

To note about this clonotype: Its antigen is still unknown.

Sample-barcoded 5' priming and a J-beta primer mix drove a second PCR of about 6 to 11 cycles. TCRdb re-analysed the 5' RACE reads in MiXCR, keeping a single row per CDR3 protein. The data show about a million distinct CDR3 sequences, around 54% seen once. Sample: blood. This sequence originates from a woman aged 55-69 years in good health.

The CDR3 is CATRVRGGGYEQYF. Here the CDR3 DNA reads TGTGCCACCAGAGTTCGTGGCGGCGGCTACGAGCAGTACTTC. V and J are TRBV15 and TRBJ2-7; D is uncertain. The CDR3 has 14 residues. Germline V CDR1 and CDR2: LNHNV, YYDKDF (reference sequence). The V end was cut by 6 bases, the J end by 3 bases, with 15 bases between.